Shown below are 30 T cell receptor beta chains from a single sample sequenced in a study of blood T cell repertoires in COVID-19. Generated by immunoSEQ multiplex PCR, the TCRdb table keeps only in-frame clones and is missing some. Among 150,000 or so clones listed, 81% were seen once. Input material: peripheral blood. All receptors come from a man in his sixties with active or convalescent COVID-19.

Of note for this clone: One end of the junction fails to match germline, which may point to a read error. The CDR3 sequence is CASSAGTGKETQYF. The DNA for the CDR3 is TGTGCTAGCAGCGCCGGGACAGGGAAAGAGACCCAGTACTTC. The gene calls are TRBV7-7 and TRBJ2-5, with TRBD1 identical over 9 bases. This CDR3 spans 14 amino acids. CDR1 and CDR2 from the germline V gene are SSHAT and FNYEAQ (reference sequence).

J is TRBJ2-7 and V is TRBV3-1 (or the pseudogene TRBV3-2), with TRBD2 as a possible D gene (6 bases). Looked up from germline, CDR1 is LGHDT and CDR2 is YNNKEL (reference sequence). V lost 1 base to trimming and J lost 7 bases, with 17 bases between them. This CDR3 comprises 15 residues. In DNA, the CDR3 is TGTGCCAGCAGCCAAGGGAGGGGCCCTGATCGGGAGCAGTACTTC. The encoded protein is CASSQGRGPDREQYF.

The rearrangement joins TRBV19 to TRBJ1-1; 9 nucleotides match TRBD1. The junction had 8 bases not matched to a gene; V was cut back by 4 bases and J by 5 bases. CDR3 length: 15 amino acids. Germline assignment: CDR1 LNHDA and CDR2 SQIVND (reference sequence). The CDR3 region is CASSTNGQGRTEAFF. DNA of the CDR3: TGTGCCAGTAGTACCAACGGACAGGGGCGAACTGAAGCTTTCTTT.

This clone was recorded a few times. V gene TRBV2 combines with J gene TRBJ1-1, with a tentative D call TRBD1 (6 bases). Germline V gives CDR1 SNHLY, CDR2 FYNNEI. CDR3 length: 16 amino acids. Trimming stripped 6 bases from V and 1 base from J, with 18 bases between. The CDR3: CASSSRQVRWNTEAFF. For the CDR3, the DNA is TGTGCCAGCAGCTCGCGACAGGTCAGATGGAACACTGAAGCTTTCTTT.

This clone has only a few counts. The chain is built from TRBV28 and TRBJ2-1; 9 bases match TRBD2. Germline lookup yields CDR1 MDHEN and CDR2 SYDVKM. Trimming at V came to 5 bases and at J to 10 bases, leaving 15 bases not matched to a gene. The CDR3 spans 16 residues. DNA of the CDR3: TGTGCCAGCAGTCCCTTTGGTAGCGGGAGTATCGTGGAGCAGTTCTTC. Translating it yields CASSPFGSGSIVEQFF.

The rearrangement uses TRBV2 and TRBJ2-2, with 10 bases matching TRBD1. The CDR3 is 15 residues long. Germline values: CDR1 SNHLY, CDR2 FYNNEI. V trimming: 8 bases; J trimming: 5 bases; junction bases outside the gene matches: 8. The CDR3 is CASRRTGGQTGELFF. The CDR3 DNA reads TGTGCCAGCCGACGGACAGGGGGTCAAACCGGGGAGCTGTTTTTT. Full variable domain (missing parts from reference TRBV2 and TRBJ2-2): EPEVTQTPSHQVTQMGQEVILRCVPISNHLYFYWYRQILGQKVEFLVSFYNNEISEKSEIFDDQFSVERPDGSNFTLKIRSTKLEDSAMYFCASRRTGGQTGELFFGEGSRLTVL.

This chain joins TRBV7-9 and TRBJ1-2; the match to TRBD1 covers 7 bases. The CDR3 spans 17 residues. From germline, CDR1 is SEHNR and CDR2 FQNEAQ (reference sequence). V shed 1 base, J shed 4 bases, and the junction held 12 bases outside the gene matches. In nucleotides, the CDR3 is TGTGCCAGCAGCTTAGATGGCCAGGGGGAGAAAAGCTATGGCTACACCTTC. Translating gives CASSLDGQGEKSYGYTF.

This clone was counted between two and nine times. The chain recombines TRBV5-4 with TRBJ2-3, with 13 bases identical to TRBD2. V shed 4 bases and J 2 bases; nucleotides not matched to a gene: 10. This CDR3 is built from 18 residues. Per the germline V gene, CDR1 is SGHNT and CDR2 is YYREEE (reference sequence). CDR3: CASSPGLAGVKYTDTQYF. Written as DNA, the CDR3 is TGTGCCAGCAGCCCCGGACTAGCGGGGGTCAAGTACACAGATACGCAGTATTTT.

The chain uses TRBV20-1 and TRBJ2-2; weak D call: TRBD1 (5 bases). V was cut by 3 bases and J by 5 bases, with 16 bases left in between. CDR1 is DFQATT and CDR2 is SNEGSKA in the germline V gene (reference sequence). The CDR3 sequence is 15 residues long. The DNA for the CDR3 is TGCAGTGCTAGTCGTCCAGGGTCGGCGACCGGGGAGCTGTTTTTT. Encoded protein: CSASRPGSATGELFF.

The chain combines TRBV6-2 or TRBV6-3 with TRBJ1-2; a possible D gene is TRBD1 (6 bases). Trimming left V 4 bases short and J 8 bases short, with 20 bases between. There are 15 residues in the CDR3. Germline CDR1 MNHEY, CDR2 SVGEGT. For the CDR3, the DNA is TGTGCCAGCAGTTCGACCGGGACACCAAGAGGAGGCTACACCTTC. Its translation is CASSSTGTPRGGYTF.

Note on this clone: Other DNA sequences in this specimen translate into the identical CDR3. This chain links TRBV18 with TRBJ2-7, with D possibly being TRBD1 (6 bases). Germline assignment: CDR1 KGHSH and CDR2 LQKENI. The CDR3 is made up of 14 amino acids. The V end was cut by 0 bases, the J end by 7 bases, with 13 bases between. In DNA form, the CDR3 reads TGTGCCAGCTCACCACCGACAGGAGGTGGGGAGCAGTACTTC. Protein product: CASSPPTGGGEQYF.

This clone has more than one count but fewer than ten. The chain uses TRBV5-1 and TRBJ1-4; no clear D. The CDR3 runs 14 residues. Trimming removed 2 bases from V and 8 bases from J, with 13 bases in between. Germline loops: CDR1 SGHRS, CDR2 YFSETQ. This CDR3 is CASSFRDDGEKLFF. CDR3 sequence (DNA): TGCGCCAGCAGCTTTCGGGATGACGGGGAAAAACTGTTTTTT.

This chain connects TRBV21-1 to TRBJ2-1; the listed D gene, TRBD1, was not tested against the DNA. TRBV21-1 is a pseudogene. The CDR3 covers 13 residues. The CDR3 reads CASSRTQDDEQFF. Here the CDR3 DNA reads TGTGCCAGCAGCAGGACACAGGACGATGAGCAGTTCTTC.

The chain couples TRBV5-6 to TRBJ1-3; D possibly corresponds to TRBD1 (6 bases). This CDR3 spans 15 amino acids. Germline V CDR1 and CDR2: SGHDT, YYEEEE. Trimming removed 9 bases at V and 1 base at J, with 17 bases between. The CDR3 is CATGGRGSSGNTIYF. CDR3 sequence (DNA): TGTGCCACTGGGGGAAGGGGGAGTTCTGGAAACACCATATATTTT.

The chain couples TRBV18 to TRBJ1-1, with D maybe TRBD1 (5 bases). V was shortened by 6 bases and J by 6 bases, with 17 bases between the two germline ends. CDR3 size: 14 residues. The germline V gene encodes CDR1 KGHSH and CDR2 LQKENI. The CDR3 DNA follows: TGTGCCAGCTCCTACGCGGGGACCGAGGCTGAAGCTTTCTTT. Translation gives CASSYAGTEAEAFF.

The sample holds a few counts of this clone. This sequence joins TRBV5-4 and TRBJ2-7; D gene uncertain. Trimming took 4 bases from V and 0 from J, leaving 5 bases between them. The CDR3 contains 12 residues. CDR1 is SGHNT and CDR2 is YYREEE in the germline V gene (reference sequence). The CDR3 region has the DNA TGTGCCAGCAGCGTCAACTCCTACGAGCAGTACTTC. Translating gives CASSVNSYEQYF.

This chain links TRBV9 with TRBJ1-1; D might be TRBD1 (5 bases). Germline CDR1 and CDR2: SGDLS and YYNGEE. This CDR3 spans 13 amino acids. The V end was cut by 0 bases, the J end by 7 bases, with 10 bases between. CDR3 bases: TGTGCCAGCAGCGTAGAGTGGGGGGGTGAAGCTTTCTTT. Protein product: CASSVEWGGEAFF.

The CDR3 region has the DNA TGTGCCAGCAGCTTGGGCATCCAGGATACGCAGTATTTT. It encodes CASSLGIQDTQYF. The chain carries TRBV7-2 and TRBJ2-3; D is unresolved. Trimming removed 3 bases from V and 6 bases from J, with 10 bases in between. The CDR3 spans 13 residues. CDR1 is SGHTA, CDR2 FQGNSA, per germline.

CDR3 sequence reads: CASSQEDNRGGYTF. Written as DNA, the CDR3 is TGCGCCAGCAGCCAAGAGGACAATCGAGGTGGCTACACCTTC. The genes are TRBV4-1 and TRBJ1-2, with D maybe TRBD1 (5 bases). Germline V lookup: CDR1 MGHRA, CDR2 YSYEKL. The V end was cut by 0 bases, the J end by 7 bases, with 12 bases between. The CDR3 sequence is 14 residues long.

The chain employs TRBV19 and TRBJ1-5, with a tentative D call TRBD1 (6 bases). Germline V gives CDR1 LNHDA, CDR2 SQIVND (reference sequence). This CDR3 comprises 15 residues. The V end was cut by 5 bases, the J end by 0 bases, with 11 bases between. This CDR3 is CASSSGAYSNQPQHF. The CDR3 nucleotides are TGTGCCAGTAGTTCAGGGGCTTATAGCAATCAGCCCCAGCATTTT.

The CDR3: CASSEARGGALQETQYF. The CDR3 nucleotides read TGTGCCAGCAGTGAAGCCCGGGGCGGGGCGCTCCAAGAGACCCAGTACTTC. The chain carries TRBV6-1 and TRBJ2-5; D possibly corresponds to TRBD2 (6 bases). V lost 0 bases and J lost 1, with 15 bases in between. The CDR3 has 17 amino acids. The germline CDR1 and CDR2 sequences are MNHNS and SASEGT.

The chain carries TRBV18 and TRBJ1-1; D is possibly TRBD1 (6 bases). The CDR3 spans 14 residues. Looked up from germline, CDR1 is KGHSH and CDR2 is LQKENI. V lost 6 bases, J lost 3 bases, and 14 bases lay in between. Written as DNA, the CDR3 is TGTGCCAGCTCTCAACAGGGCATGGACACTGAAGCTTTCTTT. This sequence encodes CASSQQGMDTEAFF.

The chain uses TRBV20-1 and TRBJ1-2; D is unclear. Germline-derived CDR1 and CDR2 are DFQATT and SNEGSKA (reference sequence). V gave up 0 bases and J gave up 13 bases, with 12 bases separating them. The CDR3 is 11 amino acids. The CDR3 DNA reads as TGCAGTGCTAGAGATATGGAGGTACTCACCTTC. It translates to CSARDMEVLTF.

CDR3 DNA sequence: TGTGCCAGCACCCCTTATCTGGGACTAAGCACAGATACGCAGTATTTT. Translating gives CASTPYLGLSTDTQYF. The rearrangement uses TRBV27 and TRBJ2-3; TRBD2 agrees at 7 bases. The CDR3 extends over 16 amino acids. CDR1 is MNHEY, CDR2 SMNVEV, per germline (reference sequence). J gave up 0 bases and V 7 bases, and 10 bases lay outside the gene matches.

The rearrangement joins TRBV27 to TRBJ2-3; 9 bases are a match to TRBD2. J lost 0 bases, V lost 0 bases, and 4 bases had no gene match. Germline CDR1 MNHEY, CDR2 SMNVEV (reference sequence). The CDR3 runs to 17 residues. CDR3 in DNA: TGTGCCAGCAGTTTATCACCCGGACTAGCGAGCACAGATACGCAGTATTTT. Its protein product is CASSLSPGLASTDTQYF.

The rearrangement uses TRBV21-1 and TRBJ2-3; the listed D gene, TRBD1, was not tested against the DNA. TRBV21-1 is reported as a pseudogene. This CDR3 is built from 21 residues. The chain's CDR3 is CASSNEGPRQGRITSTDTQYF. The DNA of the CDR3 is TGTGCCAGCAGCAATGAGGGCCCCCGACAGGGGCGGATAACTAGCACAGATACGCAGTATTTT.

The chain links TRBV28 to TRBJ2-2, with TRBD1 identical over 9 bases. Losses at the gene ends were 7 bases for V and 7 bases for J; bases not matched to a gene: 7. Germline CDR1 reads MDHEN; CDR2 reads SYDVKM. CDR3 size: 14 residues. The chain's CDR3 is CASKGQGRGGELFF. Here the CDR3 DNA reads TGTGCCAGCAAGGGACAGGGACGGGGCGGGGAGCTGTTTTTT.

The chain links TRBV7-7 to TRBJ2-3, with D possibly being TRBD1 (5 bases). CDR1 and CDR2 from the germline V gene are SSHAT and FNYEAQ (reference sequence). The CDR3 loop spans 13 amino acids. V lost 3 bases to trimming and J lost 6 bases, with 10 bases between them. Written as DNA, the CDR3 is TGTGCCAGCAGCTTGGGGCTTGGGGATACGCAGTATTTT. Its protein product is CASSLGLGDTQYF.

The gene calls are TRBV25-1 and TRBJ1-6; 7 bases agree with TRBD1. Germline loops: CDR1 MGHDK, CDR2 SYGVNS. The CDR3 spans 14 residues. V lost 6 bases and J lost 8; bases outside the gene matches: 7. The CDR3, as DNA: TGTGCCAGCAGCATGGAGGGACAGCATTCACCCCTCCACTTT. It encodes CASSMEGQHSPLHF.

The rearrangement links TRBV19 to TRBJ2-1, with 9 bases aligning to TRBD2. V shed 4 bases, J shed 7 bases, and the junction held 8 bases outside the gene matches. CDR1 is LNHDA and CDR2 is SQIVND in the germline V gene (reference sequence). This CDR3 is built from 15 residues. The CDR3 sequence is CASSTSGILANEQFF. The CDR3 nucleotides are TGTGCCAGTAGTACTAGCGGGATACTGGCAAATGAGCAGTTCTTC.